A few counts support the clone carrying this TCR beta chain. This table comes from immunoSEQ multiplex PCR, and its TCRdb copy is limited to in-frame clones, with some not included. The sample holds around 230,000 clones, 70% to 85% seen once. This sample stems from a study of blood T cell repertoires in COVID-19. Background on the study: Samples taken during acute and convalescent COVID-19 were collected in the United States, Italy and Spain. In each case, the material was cDNA or gDNA derived from T cells, B-cell-depleted T cells, or PBMCs.

The receptor was derived from a man aged 35 to 55 who had recovered from COVID-19. The sample was peripheral blood.

The CDR3 loop is CASSLDIYNEQFF. CDR3 DNA sequence: TGTGCCAGCAGCTTAGACATATACAATGAGCAGTTCTTC. This sequence joins TRBV7-8 and TRBJ2-1, with unresolved D. Germline values: CDR1 SGHVS, CDR2 FQNEAQ. V gave up 1 base and J gave up 4 bases, with 5 bases separating them. CDR3 length equals 13 residues. Based on the CDR3 plus reference TRBV7-8 and TRBJ2-1, the full variable domain is GAGVSQSPRYKVAKRGQDVALRCDPISGHVSLFWYQQALGQGPEFLTYFQNEAQLDKSGLPSDRFFAERPEGSVSTLKIQRTQQEDSAVYLCASSLDIYNEQFFGPGTRLTVL.